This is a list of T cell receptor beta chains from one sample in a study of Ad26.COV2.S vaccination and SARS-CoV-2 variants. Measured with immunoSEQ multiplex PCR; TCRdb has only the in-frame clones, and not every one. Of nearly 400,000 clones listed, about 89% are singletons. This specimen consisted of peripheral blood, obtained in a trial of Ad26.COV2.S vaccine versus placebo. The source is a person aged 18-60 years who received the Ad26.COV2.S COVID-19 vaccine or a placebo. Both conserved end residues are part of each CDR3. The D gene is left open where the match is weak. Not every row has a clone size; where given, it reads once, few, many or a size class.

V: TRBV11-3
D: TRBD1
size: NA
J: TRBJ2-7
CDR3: CASSFGDRASYEQYF
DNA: TGTGCCAGCAGCTTTGGGGACAGGGCCTCCTACGAGCAGTACTTC

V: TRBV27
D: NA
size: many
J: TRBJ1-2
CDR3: CASRPAGEGYTF
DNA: TGTGCCAGCAGACCCGCGGGTGAGGGCTACACCTTC

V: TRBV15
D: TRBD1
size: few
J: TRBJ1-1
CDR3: CATSRSTTGVTEAFF
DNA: TGTGCCACCAGCAGATCCACGACAGGGGTGACTGAAGCTTTCTTT

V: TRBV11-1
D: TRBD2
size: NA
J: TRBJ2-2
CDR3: CASRSSGFNTGELFF
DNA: TGTGCCAGCAGATCTAGCGGGTTCAACACCGGGGAGCTGTTTTTT

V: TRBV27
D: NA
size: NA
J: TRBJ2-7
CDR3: CASTRAKEQYF
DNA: TGTGCCAGCACCAGGGCCAAAGAGCAGTACTTC

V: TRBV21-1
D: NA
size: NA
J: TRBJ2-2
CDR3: CASSKAERAGELFF
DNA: TGTGCCAGCAGCAAAGCTGAGAGGGCCGGGGAGCTGTTTTTT

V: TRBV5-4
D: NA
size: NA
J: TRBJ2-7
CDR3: CASSSLRYHEQYF
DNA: TGTGCCAGCAGCTCCCTTAGGTATCACGAGCAGTACTTC

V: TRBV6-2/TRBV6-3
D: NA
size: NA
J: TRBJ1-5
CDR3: CASSYVGLNQPQHF
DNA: TGTGCCAGCAGTTATGTAGGGTTGAATCAGCCCCAGCATTTT

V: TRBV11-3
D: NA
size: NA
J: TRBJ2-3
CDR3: CASSFLGGRTDTQYF
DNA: TGTGCCAGCAGCTTCCTTGGCGGGCGCACAGATACGCAGTATTTT

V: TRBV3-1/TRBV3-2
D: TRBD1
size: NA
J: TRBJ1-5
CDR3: CASSQGAGGGQPQHF
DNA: TGTGCCAGCAGCCAAGGCGCAGGGGGAGGTCAGCCCCAGCATTTT

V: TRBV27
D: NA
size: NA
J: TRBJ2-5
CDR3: CASSPGLVVETQYF
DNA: TGTGCCAGCAGTCCAGGGCTCGTCGTGGAGACCCAGTACTTC

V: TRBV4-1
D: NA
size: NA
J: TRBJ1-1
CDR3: CASSRVREMNTEAFF
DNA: TGCGCCAGCAGCCGAGTACGGGAGATGAACACTGAAGCTTTCTTT

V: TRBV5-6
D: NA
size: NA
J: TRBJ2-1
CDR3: CASSFPGLYDEQFF
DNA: TGTGCCAGCAGCTTTCCAGGGCTGTACGATGAGCAGTTCTTC

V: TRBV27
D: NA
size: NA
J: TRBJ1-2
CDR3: CASSPAGGGRGYTF
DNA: TGTGCCAGCAGCCCAGCCGGGGGAGGGAGAGGCTACACCTTC

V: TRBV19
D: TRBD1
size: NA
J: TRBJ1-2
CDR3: CASSSLDRASYGYTF
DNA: TGTGCCAGTAGTAGCTTGGACAGGGCCTCCTATGGCTACACCTTC

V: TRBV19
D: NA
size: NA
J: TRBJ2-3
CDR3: CASSMPGISTDTQYF
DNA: TGTGCCAGTAGTATGCCCGGGATCAGCACAGATACGCAGTATTTT

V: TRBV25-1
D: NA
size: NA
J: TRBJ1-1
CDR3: CASSGGPGQLNTEAFF
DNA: TGTGCCAGCAGTGGGGGCCCGGGGCAATTGAACACTGAAGCTTTCTTT

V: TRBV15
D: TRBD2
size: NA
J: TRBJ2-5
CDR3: CATSMTSGQETQYF
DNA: TGTGCCACCAGCATGACTAGCGGGCAAGAGACCCAGTACTTC

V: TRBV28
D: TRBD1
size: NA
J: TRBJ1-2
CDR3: CASSFLGQGVDGYTF
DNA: TGTGCCAGCAGTTTCCTGGGACAGGGGGTAGATGGCTACACCTTC

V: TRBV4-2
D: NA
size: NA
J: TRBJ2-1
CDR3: CASSQDLGSYNEQFF
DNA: TGTGCCAGCAGCCAAGATCTGGGGTCCTACAATGAGCAGTTCTTC

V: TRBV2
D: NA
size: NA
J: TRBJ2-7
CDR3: CASIGGYEQYF
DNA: TGTGCCAGCATAGGGGGATACGAGCAGTACTTC

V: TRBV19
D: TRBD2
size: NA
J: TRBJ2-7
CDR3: CASSIDRLAGVNEQYF
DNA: TGTGCCAGTAGTATAGACCGACTAGCGGGAGTTAACGAGCAGTACTTC

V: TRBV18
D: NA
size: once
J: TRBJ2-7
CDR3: CASSPPGEDEQYF
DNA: TGTGCCAGCTCACCACCGGGGGAGGACGAGCAGTACTTC

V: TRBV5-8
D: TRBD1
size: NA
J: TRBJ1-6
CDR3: CASSQQGARSSPLHF
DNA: TGTGCCAGCAGCCAACAGGGGGCGCGATCCTCACCCCTCCACTTT

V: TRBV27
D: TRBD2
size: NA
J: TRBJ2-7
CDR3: CASSLSMGLASYEQYF
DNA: TGTGCCAGCAGTTTATCGATGGGACTAGCTTCCTACGAGCAGTACTTC

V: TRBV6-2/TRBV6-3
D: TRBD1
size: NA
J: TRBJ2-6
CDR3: CASSSGQGSSGANVLTF
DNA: TGTGCCAGCAGTTCCGGACAGGGGAGCTCTGGGGCCAACGTCCTGACTTTC

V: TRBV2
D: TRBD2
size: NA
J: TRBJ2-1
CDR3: CAGSGIYNEQFF
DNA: TGTGCCGGTAGCGGGATCTACAATGAGCAGTTCTTC

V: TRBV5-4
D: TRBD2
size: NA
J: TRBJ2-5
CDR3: CASSLAGLAGGLGETQYF
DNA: TGTGCCAGCAGCCTGGCCGGACTAGCGGGAGGGCTCGGGGAGACCCAGTACTTC

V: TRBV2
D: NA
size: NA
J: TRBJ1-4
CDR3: CASSERTATNEKLFF
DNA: TGTGCCAGCAGTGAGCGGACAGCAACTAATGAAAAACTGTTTTTT

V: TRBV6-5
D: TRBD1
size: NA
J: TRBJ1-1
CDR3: CATKIQGRGTEAFF
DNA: TGTGCCACCAAAATACAGGGGAGGGGCACTGAAGCTTTCTTT

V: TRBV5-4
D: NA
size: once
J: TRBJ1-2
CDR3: CASSLARGEPKNYGYTF
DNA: TGTGCCAGCAGCTTGGCCAGGGGAGAACCTAAGAACTATGGCTACACCTTC

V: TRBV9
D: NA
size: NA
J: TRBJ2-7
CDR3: CASSLSGESGAYEQYF
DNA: TGTGCCAGCAGCTTATCAGGGGAGTCGGGCGCCTACGAGCAGTACTTC

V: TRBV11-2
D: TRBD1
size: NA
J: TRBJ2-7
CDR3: CASSPFGTGGEEQYF
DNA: TGTGCCAGCAGCCCTTTTGGGACAGGGGGGGAAGAGCAGTACTTC

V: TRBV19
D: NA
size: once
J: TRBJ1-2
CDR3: CASLRGNYGYTF
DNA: TGTGCCAGTCTTCGGGGCAACTATGGCTACACCTTC

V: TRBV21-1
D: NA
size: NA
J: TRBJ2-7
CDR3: CASRRHPGQYF
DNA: TGTGCCAGCAGGAGACATCCCGGGCAGTACTTC

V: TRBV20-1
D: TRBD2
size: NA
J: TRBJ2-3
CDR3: CSASSLAGGRDTQYF
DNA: TGCAGTGCTAGTTCCCTAGCGGGAGGGCGGGATACGCAGTATTTT

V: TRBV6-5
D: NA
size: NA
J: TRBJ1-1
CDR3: CASSSPYNTEAFF
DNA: TGTGCCAGCAGTTCTCCGTACAACACTGAAGCTTTCTTT